This TCR beta chain was found in a study of T-cell memory formation after mild COVID-19 (dated by TCRdb to the early 2020s). Regarding the study in general: Most TCR sequence clusters were specific to one of the two donors. Longitudinal TCRalpha and TCRbeta repertoire sequencing tracked T-cell clones expanding and contracting after mild COVID-19 in two donors. Two young, previously healthy adult volunteers, one female and one male, were included in the cohort.

The investigation overall reported the following: The detection of some responding clones in pre-infection memory suggests that pre-existing cross-reactive memory T cells joined the SARS-CoV-2 response. Balanced CD4/CD8 phenotypes were observed for clones contracting from day 15 to 85, whereas a bias towards CD4+ was observed for a second wave of clones expanding from day 15 to 37. Only a couple of mild cases were covered by the study, and larger cohorts that include severe cases with pre-infection samples were considered necessary. Contracting CD4+ clones turned up mainly in the CM and EM memory subsets, whereas EMRA was where CD8+ clones were enriched. SARS-CoV-2 specificity was not confirmed for the second-wave clones peaking on day 37.

The CDR3 contains 13 residues, cysteine and phenylalanine counted. CDR3 DNA only is kept here, 39 bases in frame from base 1. Via the germline V gene (reference sequence), CDR1 is DFQATT and CDR2 SNEGSKA. Trimming at the junction amounts to 0 bases on V and 5 bases on J, and the germline ends lie 10 bases apart. Ficoll-Paque density gradient centrifugation was the method used to isolate PBMCs. These reads were obtained on an Illumina NovaSeq 6000. TCRalpha and TCRbeta cDNA libraries were constructed by 5'RACE with constant-segment primers, with sample barcodes and unique molecular identifiers being introduced. RNA was extracted from every sample with Trizol reagent. Amplification of the libraries took two PCR steps, and the second step added a second sample barcode plus Illumina TruSeq adapters. Sequencing of libraries was performed on an Illumina NovaSeq with 2 x 150 bp paired-end reads. From the authors' description of their analysis: Demultiplexing of reads and collapsing into UMI-guided consensus sequences were performed with migec v1.2.7. Using mixcr v2.1.11, UMI consensuses were aligned to TRA and TRB V and J templates and then assembled into clonotypes. Clonotypes were classified as expanded or contracted when called significant by both edgeR and NoisET, with noise models trained on biological replicates. For edgeR calls, the cutoffs were a false discovery rate-adjusted p below 0.01 and a log2 fold-change threshold of 1. PCA with hierarchical clustering of max-normalized trajectories of the 1000 most abundant clonotypes was used as exploratory dynamics analysis. The CD4 or CD8 phenotype of responding clones was assigned using the separately sequenced CD4+ and CD8+ repertoires. TCRdb ran its own pipeline on the public reads, namely fastp trimming at Q25 and MiXCR clone calling, and kept in-frame beta chains. Rows merge per CDR3 protein into single entries with the most common DNA and genes. TCRdb's processing, not the authors', yielded these V and J calls. The sample profile shows more than 150,000 distinct CDR3 sequences; less than 20% of them were found once. The ten largest make up 3% to 4% of the sample.

Concerning this clonotype: The antigen this receptor binds is unknown. Within one base of it there is no much larger clone, and no base qualities were kept.

Source material: PBMCs or a T cell subset sorted from them (not recorded which). The TCR sequence derives from a man younger than 30 who had mild COVID-19 (a few samples of this study predate the infection). The sample titles of this study are shuffled in the database, so cell type and time point are left out; the donor was told from shared clones. The sequence links TRBV20-1 to TRBJ2-5; the D gene lacks a confident call. The nucleotide sequence reads as follows: TGCAGTGCTAGAGATAGCCTCAGGGAGACCCAGTACTTC. This gives the protein CSARDSLRETQYF.